This T cell receptor beta chain was recovered during a study of response to subunit inactivated influenza vaccine. Study-wide points: Seasonal influenza vaccination, on each occasion, was suggested by the authors to recruit few new T cells.

This CDR3 is built from 10 residues. TCRdb reprocessed the RT-PCR reads with MiXCR, giving one entry per CDR3 protein. This sample has about 150,000 distinct CDR3 sequences; around 11% occur once, and the top ten carry around 40%. Only a few counts were recorded for this clonotype. The antigen remains undetermined. This chain uses TRBV21-1 with TRBJ1-1. TRBV21-1 is a listed pseudogene. This receptor was obtained from a man aged 45-69 years who received an inactivated influenza vaccine. The sequencing here drew on CD8+ T cells sorted from PBMCs, taken about 24 months after vaccination. The CDR3 DNA reads as TGTGCCACCCGCCCTGCCTTGGCTTTCTTT. It yields the protein CATRPALAFF.